What follows are 19 T cell receptor beta chains derived from one specimen sequenced in a study of cytomegalovirus exposure and HLA in healthy donors. TCRdb's copy holds only in-frame clones and misses some; the assay was immunoSEQ multiplex PCR. The table includes under 250,000 clones, roughly 87% detected once. The sequenced sample consisted of PBMCs. These receptor sequences come from a man aged 18 to 29 in good health and CMV-seropositive.

The chain has TRBV9 and TRBJ1-1; 7 bases agree with TRBD1. Germline lookup yields CDR1 SGDLS and CDR2 YYNGEE. V was clipped by 4 bases and J by 1 base; unmatched bases: 16. The CDR3 contains 18 residues. CDR3 DNA sequence: TGTGCCAGCAGCCCGGGACAGCAGCCCCTGGGGCGGAACACTGAAGCTTTCTTT. This codes for CASSPGQQPLGRNTEAFF.

The V call is TRBV27, the J call TRBJ2-7; the match to TRBD1 covers 8 bases. From germline, CDR1 is MNHEY and CDR2 SMNVEV (reference sequence). The CDR3 is made up of 17 amino acids. V shed 9 bases and J 1 base; nucleotides not matched to a gene: 17. The CDR3 loop is CASSPGLLQGDSYEQYF. The CDR3 DNA sequence: TGTGCCAGTTCGCCGGGCCTCCTACAGGGGGATTCCTACGAGCAGTACTTC.

This chain uses TRBV5-6 with TRBJ2-1; D ambiguous. V lost 1 base to trimming and J lost 10 bases, with 12 bases between them. Germline V gene lookup returns CDR1 SGHDT and CDR2 YYEEEE. The CDR3 has 13 residues. The CDR3 loop is CASSLRTVREQFF. The CDR3 DNA sequence: TGTGCCAGCAGCTTGAGGACCGTCAGGGAGCAGTTCTTC.

J is TRBJ2-7 and V is TRBV27; 7 bases match TRBD1. Germline CDR1 reads MNHEY; CDR2 reads SMNVEV (reference sequence). The V and J ends lost 4 bases and 2 bases, in that order; junction bases with no gene match: 5. The CDR3 totals 14 residues. DNA for the CDR3: TGTGCCAGCAGTTATAGGACAGGAGCCTACGAGCAGTACTTC. Amino acid sequence: CASSYRTGAYEQYF.

The CDR3 sequence is CASSPESGQRITGELFF. In nucleotides, the CDR3 is TGTGCCAGCAGTCCCGAATCGGGACAGAGAATCACCGGGGAGCTGTTTTTT. This chain uses TRBV27 with TRBJ2-2, with 7 positions matching TRBD1. The V gene's germline CDR1 is MNHEY and CDR2 SMNVEV (reference sequence). This CDR3 comprises 17 residues. The junction had 13 bases not matched to a gene; V was cut back by 5 bases and J by 4 bases.

As for this clone: Within the sample, other DNA sequences also encode this same CDR3. The chain carries TRBV5-1 and TRBJ1-2; 10 bases map to TRBD1. CDR1 is SGHRS and CDR2 is YFSETQ in the germline V gene. After removal of 0 bases from V and 5 bases from J, the junction contained 1 base not matched to a gene. The CDR3 covers 14 residues. The CDR3 reads CASSLEGQGYGYTF. CDR3 bases: TGCGCCAGCAGCTTGGAGGGACAGGGGTATGGCTACACCTTC.

The V and J genes are TRBV18 and TRBJ2-1, with 8 nucleotides matching TRBD2. The CDR3 sequence is 15 residues long. V lost 5 bases to trimming and J lost 9 bases; unmatched junction nucleotides: 12. Germline V gene sequence: CDR1 KGHSH, CDR2 LQKENI. CDR3 bases: TGTGCCAGCTCATCCGGGGAGCGGGAGTTAGGTGAGCAGTTCTTC. It encodes CASSSGERELGEQFF.

The J gene is TRBJ2-3, the V gene TRBV30, with 9 bases aligning to TRBD1. The CDR3 covers 13 residues. CDR1 is GTSNPN and CDR2 is SVGIG in the germline V gene (reference sequence). The ends lost 5 bases at V and 2 bases at J; junction bases unmatched: 2. The CDR3 region is CAWGTGHTDTQYF. CDR3 in DNA: TGTGCCTGGGGGACAGGGCACACAGATACGCAGTATTTT.

The chain links TRBV11-1 to TRBJ2-1, with TRBD2 matching over 8 bases. The germline CDR1 and CDR2 sequences are SGHAT and FQDESV (reference sequence). This CDR3 is 15 amino acids long. J gave up 10 bases and V 1 base, and 9 bases lay outside the gene matches. CDR3 sequence reads: CASSLGFGRAVEQFF. CDR3 bases: TGTGCCAGCAGCTTAGGTTTCGGGAGGGCCGTGGAGCAGTTCTTC.

The chain recombines TRBV30 with TRBJ1-1; D not certain. CDR1 is GTSNPN and CDR2 is SVGIG in the germline V gene (reference sequence). Trimming removed 3 bases from V and 1 base from J, with 9 bases in between. The CDR3 is 13 residues long. The CDR3 is CAWRFLSNTEAFF. CDR3 DNA: TGTGCCTGGAGATTTTTATCGAACACTGAAGCTTTCTTT.

The gene calls are TRBV4-1 and TRBJ1-2, with D uncertain. This CDR3 is 16 amino acids long. V was clipped by 5 bases and J by 6 bases, with 22 bases between them. Germline V gene lookup returns CDR1 MGHRA and CDR2 YSYEKL. In nucleotides, the CDR3 is TGCGCCAGCAGCGACTCACGCGCGTCGGTCGCCGATGGCTACACCTTC. As protein: CASSDSRASVADGYTF.

V gene TRBV6-5 combines with J gene TRBJ2-1, with D unclear. CDR3 length equals 14 residues. V shed 5 bases and J shed 4 bases, with 12 bases lying between them. CDR1 MNHEY and CDR2 SVGAGI come from the germline V gene. The CDR3 nucleotides read TGTGCCAGCAGTCCGACCGGGCCTTACAATGAGCAGTTCTTC. Translating it yields CASSPTGPYNEQFF.

The chain employs TRBV5-1 and TRBJ2-1, with TRBD2 matching over 9 bases. The V gene end was trimmed by 5 bases and the J gene end by 4 bases; junction bases not matched to a gene: 1. The CDR3 consists of 13 residues. The germline V gene encodes CDR1 SGHRS and CDR2 YFSETQ. CDR3 in amino acids: CASRTSGYNEQFF. The DNA of the CDR3 is TGCGCCAGCAGGACTAGCGGATACAATGAGCAGTTCTTC.

This clone turned up a few times. The V and J genes are TRBV19 and TRBJ2-6; no clear D gene. Germline V CDR1 and CDR2: LNHDA, SQIVND (reference sequence). The CDR3 spans 17 residues. The V and J ends lost 1 base and 0 bases respectively, with 10 bases between them. Here the CDR3 DNA reads TGTGCCAGTAGTATAGCAGACTCTAGCTCTGGGGCCAACGTCCTGACTTTC. Its protein product is CASSIADSSSGANVLTF. Looking up the rest from reference TRBV19 and TRBJ2-6 gives the full variable domain: DGGITQSPKYLFRKEGQNVTLSCEQNLNHDAMYWYRQDPGQGLRLIYYSQIVNDFQKGDIAEGYSVSREKKESFPLTVTSAQKNPTAFYLCASSIADSSSGANVLTFGAGSRLTVL.

The CDR3 sequence: CAWSSGTSYEQYF. As DNA, the CDR3 is TGTGCCTGGAGCTCCGGGACAAGCTACGAGCAGTACTTC. The rearrangement links TRBV30 to TRBJ2-7; D is possibly TRBD1 (6 bases). V was pared by 3 bases and J by 3 bases, with 12 bases between. This CDR3 region has 13 residues. Per the germline V gene, CDR1 is GTSNPN and CDR2 is SVGIG (reference sequence).

The chain carries TRBV27 and TRBJ2-2; weak D call: TRBD2 (6 bases). Germline CDR1 is MNHEY and CDR2 is SMNVEV (reference sequence). There are 16 residues in the CDR3. Trimming cost V 6 bases and J 5 bases, with 19 bases left between them. This chain's CDR3 is CASRKPGDSSTGELFF. The CDR3 DNA is TGTGCCAGCAGGAAACCGGGAGACTCCTCGACCGGGGAGCTGTTTTTT.

This chain joins TRBV29-1 and TRBJ2-3; TRBD2 matches at 7 bases. The germline gives CDR1 SQVTM, CDR2 ANQGSEA. J lost 5 bases, V lost 0 bases, and 17 bases had no gene match. The CDR3 loop spans 18 amino acids. CDR3 in DNA: TGCAGCGTTGAAGATTCGCGTTACGTGGCGGGAGCGAAAGATACGCAGTATTTT. Translation: CSVEDSRYVAGAKDTQYF.

The chain has TRBV4-1 and TRBJ2-7; 10 positions agree with TRBD2. V trimming: 2 bases; J trimming: 4 bases; junction bases outside the gene matches: 8. Per germline, CDR1 MGHRA and CDR2 YSYEKL. This CDR3 comprises 16 residues. The CDR3 sequence is CASSQRLAGASYEQYF. In DNA form, the CDR3 reads TGCGCCAGCAGCCAAAGGCTAGCGGGAGCGTCTTACGAGCAGTACTTC.

V gene TRBV20-1 combines with J gene TRBJ2-1, with D possibly matching TRBD2 (5 bases). Germline lookup yields CDR1 DFQATT and CDR2 SNEGSKA (reference sequence). The CDR3 is made up of 11 amino acids. With 6 bases removed from V and 13 bases from J, the gap between germline ends came to 16 bases. The CDR3 reads CSALLGDGQFF. The CDR3, as DNA: TGCAGTGCCCTGCTGGGAGACGGCCAGTTCTTC.